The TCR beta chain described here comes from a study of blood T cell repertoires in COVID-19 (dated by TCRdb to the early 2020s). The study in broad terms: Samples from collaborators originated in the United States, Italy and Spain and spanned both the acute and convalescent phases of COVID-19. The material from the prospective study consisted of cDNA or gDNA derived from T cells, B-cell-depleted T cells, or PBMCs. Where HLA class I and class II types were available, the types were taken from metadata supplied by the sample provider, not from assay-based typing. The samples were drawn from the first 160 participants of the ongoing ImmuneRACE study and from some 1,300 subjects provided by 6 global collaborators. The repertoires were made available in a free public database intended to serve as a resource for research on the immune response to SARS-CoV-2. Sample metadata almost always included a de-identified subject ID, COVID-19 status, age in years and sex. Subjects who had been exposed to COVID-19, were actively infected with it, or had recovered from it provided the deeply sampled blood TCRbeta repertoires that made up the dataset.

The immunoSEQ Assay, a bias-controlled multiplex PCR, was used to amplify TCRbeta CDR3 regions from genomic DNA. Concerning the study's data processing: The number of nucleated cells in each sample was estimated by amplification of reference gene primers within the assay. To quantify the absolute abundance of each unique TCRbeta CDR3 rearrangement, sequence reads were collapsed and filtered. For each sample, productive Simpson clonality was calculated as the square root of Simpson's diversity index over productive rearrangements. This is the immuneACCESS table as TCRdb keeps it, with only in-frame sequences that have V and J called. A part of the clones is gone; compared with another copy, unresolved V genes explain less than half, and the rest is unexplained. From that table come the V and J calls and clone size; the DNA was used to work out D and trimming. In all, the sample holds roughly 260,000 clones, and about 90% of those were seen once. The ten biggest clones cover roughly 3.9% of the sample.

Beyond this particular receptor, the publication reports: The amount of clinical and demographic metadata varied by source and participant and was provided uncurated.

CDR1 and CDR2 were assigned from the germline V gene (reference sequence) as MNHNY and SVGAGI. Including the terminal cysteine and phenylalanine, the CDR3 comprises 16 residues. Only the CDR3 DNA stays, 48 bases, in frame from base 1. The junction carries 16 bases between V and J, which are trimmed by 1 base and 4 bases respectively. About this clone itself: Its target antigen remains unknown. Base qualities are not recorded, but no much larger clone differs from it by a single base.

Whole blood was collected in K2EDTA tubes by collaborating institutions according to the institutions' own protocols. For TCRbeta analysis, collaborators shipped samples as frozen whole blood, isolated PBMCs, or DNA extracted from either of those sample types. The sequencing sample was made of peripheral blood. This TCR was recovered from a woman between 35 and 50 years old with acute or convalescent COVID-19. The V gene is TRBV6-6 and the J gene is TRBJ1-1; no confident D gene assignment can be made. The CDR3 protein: CASSYFRPSAGTEAFF. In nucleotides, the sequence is TGTGCCAGCAGTTACTTCCGACCCTCCGCGGGCACTGAAGCTTTCTTT.